The present TCR beta chain was sequenced within a study of vaccination and CD4 T cells after COVID-19. Study summary: Researchers treated cells with overlapping spike peptides taken from SARS-CoV-2, HCoV-NL63, HCoV-OC43 and HCoV-229E.

At the Johns Hopkins FTIC core, DNA taken from cultured CD4+ T cells was sequenced by way of the Oncomine TCR Beta short-read assay. TCRdb independently ran MiXCR on the PCR reads; one entry per CDR3 protein. The sample contains under 25,000 distinct CDR3 sequences, roughly three fifths of which appear only once. About this clonotype itself: Its antigen remains unidentified.

Germline CDR1 is SGHTA and CDR2 is FQGNSA. V was pared by 3 bases and J by 1 base, with 4 bases of the junction left unmatched. This CDR3 is built from 15 residues. The treatment denotes: approximately nine-day PBMC culture with coronavirus spike peptide pools or control peptides (ViraFEST assay). The chain is built from TRBV7-2 and TRBJ2-7, with 9 positions matching TRBD1. The sequencing input was CD4+ T cells from blood, cultured in vitro. The sequence was obtained from a human donor who had recovered from COVID-19. CDR3 bases: TGTGCCAGCAGCTTTGATGGGACAGGGTCCTACGAGCAGTACTTC. Translating gives CASSFDGTGSYEQYF.